The clone carrying this T cell receptor (beta chain) was seen a handful of times. This entry belongs to a study of T-cell memory formation after mild COVID-19. On the study more broadly: For the most part, TCR clusters were specific to one donor.

TCRdb ran MiXCR on the 5' RACE reads and lists one entry per CDR3 protein. The sample carries 500,000 to 600,000 distinct CDR3 sequences, roughly 18% recorded once. Between the trimmed V and J ends, which lost 5 bases and 1 base, there was a span of 9 bases. Looked up from germline, CDR1 is SGHRS and CDR2 is YFSETQ. This CDR3 spans 13 amino acids. The chain links TRBV5-1 to TRBJ1-1; D may be TRBD1 (5 bases). The TCR originated in an adult woman who had mild COVID-19 (a few samples of this study predate the infection). Cell type and time point are not known. The sample taken for sequencing was PBMCs or a T cell subset sorted from them (not recorded which). In DNA, the CDR3 is TGCGCCAGCAGGAAGCAGGGGAACACTGAAGCTTTCTTT. Translation gives CASRKQGNTEAFF.